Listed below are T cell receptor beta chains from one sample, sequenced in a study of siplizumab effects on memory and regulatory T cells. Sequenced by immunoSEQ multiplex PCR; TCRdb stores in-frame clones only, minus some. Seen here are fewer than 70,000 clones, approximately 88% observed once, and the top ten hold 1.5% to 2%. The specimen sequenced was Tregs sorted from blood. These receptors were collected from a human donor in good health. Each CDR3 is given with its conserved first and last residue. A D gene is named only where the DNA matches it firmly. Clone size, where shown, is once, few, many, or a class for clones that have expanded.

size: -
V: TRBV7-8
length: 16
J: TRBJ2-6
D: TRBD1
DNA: TGTGCCAGCACGGGACAGGGACTCTCTGGGGCCAACGTCCTGACTTTC
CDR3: CASTGQGLSGANVLTF

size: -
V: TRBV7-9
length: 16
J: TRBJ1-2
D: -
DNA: TGTGCCAGCAGCTTAGGAGTAGGTTGGGAAAACTATGGCTACACCTTC
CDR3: CASSLGVGWENYGYTF

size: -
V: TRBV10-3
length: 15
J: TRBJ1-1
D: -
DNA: TGTGCCATCACGACCGGACGGCGGATGAACACTGAAGCTTTCTTT
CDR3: CAITTGRRMNTEAFF

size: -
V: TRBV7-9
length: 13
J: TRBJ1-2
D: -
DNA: TGTGCCAGCAGCGAAGGACGGATCTATGGCTACACCTTC
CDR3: CASSEGRIYGYTF

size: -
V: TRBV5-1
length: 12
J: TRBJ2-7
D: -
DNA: TGCGCCAGCAGCTTGCACCCGGACGAGCAGTACTTC
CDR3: CASSLHPDEQYF

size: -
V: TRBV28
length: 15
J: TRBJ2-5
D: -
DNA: TGTGCCAGCAGCCTCCGGGGAGCGAGGGGTGGGACCCAGTACTTC
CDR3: CASSLRGARGGTQYF

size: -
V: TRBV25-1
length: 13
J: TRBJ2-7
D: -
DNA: TGTGCCAGCAGTGTTCTGGGTTCCCGCGAGCAGTACTTC
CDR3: CASSVLGSREQYF

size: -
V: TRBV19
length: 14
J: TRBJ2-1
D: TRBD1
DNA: TGTGCCAGTAGTACGACAGGGCCCTACAATGAGCAGTTCTTC
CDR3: CASSTTGPYNEQFF

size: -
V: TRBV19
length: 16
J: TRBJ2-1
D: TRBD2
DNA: TGTGCCAGTAGTCTCTGGCTAGCGGGAGGGAAGTATGAGCAGTTCTTC
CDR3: CASSLWLAGGKYEQFF

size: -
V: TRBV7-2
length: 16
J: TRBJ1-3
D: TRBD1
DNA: TGTGCCAGCAGCTTGCGAGACAGGGGCACTGGAAACACCATATATTTT
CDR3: CASSLRDRGTGNTIYF

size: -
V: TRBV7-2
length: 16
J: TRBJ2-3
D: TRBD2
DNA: TGTGCCAGCAGCCGAAGACTAGCGGGAAGCACAGATACGCAGTATTTT
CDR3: CASSRRLAGSTDTQYF

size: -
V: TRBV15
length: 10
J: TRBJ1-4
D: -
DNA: TGTGCCGCCGGGGATGAAAAACTGTTTTTT
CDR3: CAAGDEKLFF

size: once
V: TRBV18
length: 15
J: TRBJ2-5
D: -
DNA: TGTGCCAGCTCACCACCGAACGGGAGAGAGGAGACCCAGTACTTC
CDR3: CASSPPNGREETQYF

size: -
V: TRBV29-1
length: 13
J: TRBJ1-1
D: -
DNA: TGCAGCGTTGCGGGCAACATGAACACTGAAGCTTTCTTT
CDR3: CSVAGNMNTEAFF

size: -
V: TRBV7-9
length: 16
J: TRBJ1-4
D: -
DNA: TGTGCCAGCAGCCTATGGGGCAGGGGACGGGCTGAAAAACTGTTTTTT
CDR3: CASSLWGRGRAEKLFF

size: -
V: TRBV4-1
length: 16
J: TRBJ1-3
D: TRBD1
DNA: TGCGCCAGCAGCCAAGATATTAACAGGGGGCTAAACACCATATATTTT
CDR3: CASSQDINRGLNTIYF

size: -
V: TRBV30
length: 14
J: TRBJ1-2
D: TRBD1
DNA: TGTGCCTGGAGTCGGACAGGGAAGGCGGATGGCTACACCTTC
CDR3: CAWSRTGKADGYTF

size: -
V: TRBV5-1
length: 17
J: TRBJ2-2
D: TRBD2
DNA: TGCGCCAGCAGCTTGGCCATAGCGGGCAGGGCTATCGGGGAGCTGTTTTTT
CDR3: CASSLAIAGRAIGELFF

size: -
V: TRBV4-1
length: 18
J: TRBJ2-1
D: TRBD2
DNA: TGCGCCAGCAGCCAAGACGGTGGCGGGAGCATGGCCCGAAATGAGCAGTTCTTC
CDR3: CASSQDGGGSMARNEQFF

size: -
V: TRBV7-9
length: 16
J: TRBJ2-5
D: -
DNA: TGTGCCAGCAGCTTAGGGTGGGTCCTACCCCAAGAGACCCAGTACTTC
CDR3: CASSLGWVLPQETQYF

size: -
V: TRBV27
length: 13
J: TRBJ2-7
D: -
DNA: TGTGCCAGCAGTTTAGGAGCTTACTACGAGCAGTACTTC
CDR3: CASSLGAYYEQYF

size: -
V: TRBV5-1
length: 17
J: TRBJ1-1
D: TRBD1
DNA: TGCGCCAGCAGCTTGCTGGGACAGGCTATTATGAACACTGAAGCTTTCTTT
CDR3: CASSLLGQAIMNTEAFF

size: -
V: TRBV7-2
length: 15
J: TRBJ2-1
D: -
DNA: TGTGCCAGCAGAGTTGGCCGGAGCTCCTACAATGAGCAGTTCTTC
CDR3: CASRVGRSSYNEQFF

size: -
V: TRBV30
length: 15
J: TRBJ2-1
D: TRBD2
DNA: TGTGCCTGGAGTACCGGACTAGCGGATTACAATGAGCAGTTCTTC
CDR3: CAWSTGLADYNEQFF